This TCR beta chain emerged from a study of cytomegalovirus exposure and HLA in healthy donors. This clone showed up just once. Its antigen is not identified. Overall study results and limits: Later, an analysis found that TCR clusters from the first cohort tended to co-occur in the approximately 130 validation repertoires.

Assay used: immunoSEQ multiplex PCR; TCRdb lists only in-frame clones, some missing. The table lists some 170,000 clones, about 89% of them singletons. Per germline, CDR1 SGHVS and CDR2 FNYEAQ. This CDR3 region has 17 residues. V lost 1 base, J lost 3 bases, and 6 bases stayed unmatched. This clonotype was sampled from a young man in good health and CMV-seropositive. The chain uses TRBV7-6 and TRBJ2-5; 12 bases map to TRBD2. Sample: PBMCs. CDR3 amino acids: CASSLDHPSGGEETQYF. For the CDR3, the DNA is TGTGCCAGCAGCTTAGATCATCCTAGCGGGGGGGAAGAGACCCAGTACTTC.